The source of this T cell receptor (beta chain) is a study of blood T cell repertoires in COVID-19. Across the study: Some COVID-19 samples were acute and others convalescent; all came from the United States, Italy and Spain. The cDNA or gDNA used as material had been derived from T cells, B-cell-depleted T cells, or PBMCs.

Methods used by the authors: Estimation of nucleated cell counts was performed using reference gene primer amplification. Some clones are missing from TCRdb's copy, which holds only in-frame ones; the method was immunoSEQ multiplex PCR. V and J calls and clone size are given by that table; D and trimming were obtained from the DNA. This sample has around 110,000 clones, with 90% found just once. The V gene's germline CDR1 is LGHNA and CDR2 YSLEER. This CDR3 is built from 18 residues. The trim removed 1 base at V and 0 bases at J, leaving 10 bases unmatched. The clonotype was recovered from a human donor with active COVID-19. The donor label of this sample is uncertain. V usage is TRBV4-3 and J usage is TRBJ2-5; 8 bases map to TRBD2. The specimen sequenced was peripheral blood. The CDR3 here is CASSQGLAGGGHQETQYF. The CDR3 DNA follows: TGCGCCAGCAGCCAAGGTTTGGCGGGCGGGGGGCACCAAGAGACCCAGTACTTC.